These 30 T cell receptor beta chains share one sample of origin, sequenced in a study of blood T cell repertoires in COVID-19. This table comes from immunoSEQ multiplex PCR, and its TCRdb copy is limited to in-frame clones, with some not included. Found here are just over 65,000 clones, roughly 85% of them singletons; the top ten hold around 8.1%. The sequenced sample consisted of peripheral blood. The receptor source for this set is a man aged 30-40 years with acute or convalescent COVID-19.

The V call is TRBV2, the J call TRBJ2-1, with D perhaps matching TRBD2 (5 bases). The V gene lost 6 bases and the J gene lost 14 bases, with 11 bases spanning the gap. This CDR3 spans 10 amino acids. Germline CDR1 reads SNHLY; CDR2 reads FYNNEI. The DNA of the CDR3 is TGTGCCAGCAGGAGGGAGAGAAAGTTCTTC. Residues: CASRRERKFF. The full variable domain, rest sourced from reference TRBV2 and TRBJ2-1, is EPEVTQTPSHQVTQMGQEVILRCVPISNHLYFYWYRQILGQKVEFLVSFYNNEISEKSEIFDDQFSVERPDGSNFTLKIRSTKLEDSAMYFCASRRERKFFGPGTRLTVL.

The J gene is TRBJ2-5, the V gene TRBV6-5; D is unresolved. Germline CDR1 and CDR2: MNHEY and SVGAGI. Trimming cost V 6 bases and J 4 bases, with 12 bases left between them. The CDR3 spans 13 residues. CDR3 loop: CASRRWPPETQYF. In nucleotides, the CDR3 is TGTGCCAGCAGAAGATGGCCCCCAGAGACCCAGTACTTC.

The chain has TRBV5-4 and TRBJ2-7, with D perhaps matching TRBD2 (5 bases). Germline V CDR1 and CDR2: SGHNT, YYREEE (reference sequence). V lost 1 base and J 3 bases, leaving 14 bases between the germline ends. This CDR3 is built from 15 residues. The CDR3 bases are TGTGCCAGCAGCTTGTTCGGGGATTTGGGCTACGAGCAGTACTTC. Amino acid sequence: CASSLFGDLGYEQYF.

V gene TRBV11-2 combines with J gene TRBJ2-5, with TRBD2 as a possible D gene (5 bases). This CDR3 has 16 amino acids. The V end was cut by 1 base, the J end by 5 bases, with 17 bases between. The germline V gene has CDR1 SGHAT and CDR2 FQNNGV. The CDR3 spells CASSLGRGFTGETQYF. Here the CDR3 DNA reads TGTGCCAGCAGCTTAGGTCGCGGGTTCACGGGGGAGACCCAGTACTTC.

V and J are TRBV24-1 and TRBJ2-7; D possibly corresponds to TRBD1 (5 bases). Trimming cost V 3 bases and J 6 bases, with 14 bases left between them. The CDR3 is made up of 14 amino acids. The germline V gene has CDR1 KGHDR and CDR2 SFDVKD. The CDR3 bases are TGTGCCACCAGTGATCGGGCCAGGGTGTGCGAGCAGTACTTC. Its protein is CATSDRARVCEQYF.

The V gene is TRBV15, the J gene TRBJ2-2; perhaps TRBD1 as D (6 bases). Trimming stripped 2 bases from V and 5 bases from J, with 12 bases between. CDR1 is LNHNV and CDR2 is YYDKDF in the germline V gene (reference sequence). The CDR3 runs 15 residues. CDR3 amino acids: CATSRYTGNTGELFF. CDR3 DNA: TGTGCCACCAGCAGATACACAGGGAATACCGGGGAGCTGTTTTTT.

The chain couples TRBV4-1 to TRBJ1-5, with 7 bases that match TRBD1. The J segment lost 6 bases and the V segment lost 2 bases, leaving 1 base of the junction unmatched. The CDR3 length is 13 residues. In germline, CDR1 is MGHRA, CDR2 YSYEKL. The CDR3 DNA reads TGCGCCAGCAGCCAACCAGGGGGTCAGCCCCAGCATTTT. Protein: CASSQPGGQPQHF.

The genes are TRBV6-6 and TRBJ1-5, with 9 positions matching TRBD1. V lost 9 bases to trimming and J lost 5 bases; unmatched junction nucleotides: 2. Germline V gene sequence: CDR1 MNHNY, CDR2 SVGAGI (reference sequence). This CDR3 comprises 12 residues. The CDR3 nucleotides are TGTGCCAGTTGGACAGGGGATCAGCCCCAGCATTTT. Encoded protein: CASWTGDQPQHF.

V usage is TRBV11-2 and J usage is TRBJ2-5; 12 nucleotides align to TRBD2. The junction had 9 bases not matched to a gene; V was cut back by 3 bases and J by 10 bases. Germline-derived CDR1 and CDR2 are SGHAT and FQNNGV. This CDR3 is built from 15 residues. The CDR3 protein is CASSFLAGGPEGQYF. CDR3 coding DNA: TGTGCCAGCAGCTTTCTAGCGGGAGGGCCGGAGGGCCAGTACTTC.

This chain connects TRBV27 to TRBJ2-5, with 8 bases aligning to TRBD1. Trimming removed 4 bases from V and 0 bases from J; junction bases left unmatched: 16. The germline CDR1 and CDR2 sequences are MNHEY and SMNVEV (reference sequence). This CDR3 region has 19 residues. CDR3 sequence (DNA): TGTGCCAGCAGTTCCACCCCAGGGGGCATAGCTATTAACCAAGAGACCCAGTACTTC. Protein product: CASSSTPGGIAINQETQYF.

The chain employs TRBV7-9 and TRBJ1-5; 8 nucleotides agree with TRBD1. The germline gives CDR1 SEHNR, CDR2 FQNEAQ (reference sequence). The V gene end was trimmed by 5 bases and the J gene end by 1 base; junction bases not matched to a gene: 10. The CDR3 has 17 amino acids. CDR3 DNA sequence: TGTGCCAGCAGCCCCCGGGACAGGCCCCTAAGCAATCAGCCCCAGCATTTT. Amino acids: CASSPRDRPLSNQPQHF.

The chain employs TRBV27 and TRBJ1-1; no definite D call. The CDR3 is made up of 13 amino acids. Trimming took 2 bases from V and 3 from J, leaving 7 bases between them. Per the germline V gene, CDR1 is MNHEY and CDR2 is SMNVEV (reference sequence). The CDR3 reads CASSLREYTEAFF. The CDR3, as DNA: TGTGCCAGCAGTTTAAGGGAGTACACTGAAGCTTTCTTT.

V and J are TRBV4-1 and TRBJ2-7; 7 nucleotides match TRBD1. After removal of 3 bases from V and 0 bases from J, the junction contained 2 bases not matched to a gene. Looked up from germline, CDR1 is MGHRA and CDR2 is YSYEKL. The CDR3 runs to 14 residues. The CDR3 is CASSHGQDSYEQYF. DNA for the CDR3: TGCGCCAGCAGCCATGGACAGGACTCCTACGAGCAGTACTTC.

The gene calls are TRBV25-1 and TRBJ2-5, with 11 bases aligning to TRBD1. Germline-derived CDR1 and CDR2 are MGHDK and SYGVNS. V lost 6 bases and J lost 5; bases outside the gene matches: 8. The CDR3 has 15 residues. The CDR3 loop is CASSPGQGAWETQYF. The CDR3 nucleotides are TGTGCCAGCAGCCCCGGACAGGGGGCCTGGGAGACCCAGTACTTC.

This rearrangement joins TRBV30 to TRBJ1-5; TRBD1 is a possible D gene (5 bases). V was cut by 6 bases and J by 4 bases, with 16 bases left in between. The CDR3 spans 14 residues. Germline-derived CDR1 and CDR2 are GTSNPN and SVGIG (reference sequence). CDR3 protein: CACGTPSLNQPQHF. CDR3 bases: TGTGCCTGCGGGACTCCCTCTTTGAATCAGCCCCAGCATTTT.

As to this clone: This sample also contains other DNA sequences that code for the same CDR3. CDR3 DNA sequence: TGTGCCAGCGGGCTCACTGAAGCTTTCTTT. Translation gives CASGLTEAFF. The chain employs TRBV28 and TRBJ1-1; unclear D gene. The CDR3 loop spans 10 amino acids. V lost 8 bases and J 4 bases, leaving 5 bases between the germline ends. Germline V gives CDR1 MDHEN, CDR2 SYDVKM.

The chain links TRBV30 to TRBJ2-4; no definite D call. Trimming pared 0 bases from V and 2 bases from J, leaving 8 bases between. Germline assignment: CDR1 GTSNPN and CDR2 SVGIG (reference sequence). This CDR3 spans 14 amino acids. The chain's CDR3 is CAWSVEVTKNIQYF. DNA for the CDR3: TGTGCCTGGAGTGTAGAGGTAACCAAAAACATTCAGTACTTC.

V gene TRBV24-1 combines with J gene TRBJ2-7; D is possibly TRBD2 (5 bases). In germline, CDR1 is KGHDR, CDR2 SFDVKD. CDR3 length: 13 residues. Trimming took 4 bases from V and 3 from J, leaving 9 bases between them. The CDR3 region is CATSDGDYYEQYF. The CDR3 nucleotides read TGTGCCACCAGTGACGGGGATTACTACGAGCAGTACTTC.

Remarks on this clone: At one boundary the junction diverges from the germline segment, which might be a read error. The chain couples TRBV6-2 or TRBV6-3 to TRBJ2-1; 9 nucleotides align to TRBD1. Germline values: CDR1 MNHEY, CDR2 SVGEGT. This CDR3 spans 11 amino acids. The CDR3 DNA sequence: TGTGCCAGCAGTCCCGGGACAGGGTTTCTCTTC. It codes for CASSPGTGFLF.

The chain has TRBV6-2 or TRBV6-3 and TRBJ2-7; TRBD2 aligns across 14 bases. Trimming at V came to 6 bases and at J to 3 bases, leaving 4 bases not matched to a gene. The CDR3 extends over 15 amino acids. Germline-derived CDR1 and CDR2 are MNHEY and SVGEGT. The CDR3 loop is CASSQTSGRGYEQYF. The CDR3 DNA sequence: TGTGCCAGCAGCCAGACTAGCGGGAGGGGCTACGAGCAGTACTTC.

The V gene is TRBV6-1, the J gene TRBJ1-2; D is possibly TRBD1 (5 bases). Germline lookup yields CDR1 MNHNS and CDR2 SASEGT. V was cut by 2 bases and J by 4 bases, with 20 bases left in between. The CDR3 runs to 17 residues. CDR3 in amino acids: CASSESGGFDSLYGYTF. Written as DNA, the CDR3 is TGTGCCAGCAGTGAAAGCGGGGGGTTTGACAGCCTCTATGGCTACACCTTC.

V and J are TRBV24-1 and TRBJ2-1, with D maybe TRBD1 (6 bases). Trimming cost V 4 bases and J 1 base, with 10 bases left between them. The CDR3 contains 15 residues. Germline-derived CDR1 and CDR2 are KGHDR and SFDVKD. The CDR3 DNA is TGTGCCACCAGTGAATCCCAGGGGTCCTACAATGAGCAGTTCTTC. Protein sequence: CATSESQGSYNEQFF.

In its sample, this clone was seen once. This chain joins TRBV29-1 and TRBJ2-1, with 10 bases fitting TRBD2. J lost 5 bases, V lost 8 bases, and 15 bases had no gene match. CDR1 SQVTM and CDR2 ANQGSEA come from the germline V gene. The CDR3 has 16 amino acids. In nucleotides, the CDR3 is TGCAGCTCCGAAGGGGCTAGCGGGAGAGTTCACAATGAGCAGTTCTTC. Translated: CSSEGASGRVHNEQFF.

This chain connects TRBV19 to TRBJ2-1; 12 bases align to TRBD2. CDR1 is LNHDA, CDR2 SQIVND, per germline (reference sequence). Trimming removed 5 bases from V and 9 bases from J; junction bases left unmatched: 5. This CDR3 region has 14 residues. In DNA form, the CDR3 reads TGTGCCAGTAGTCAGACTAGCGGGAGCAGTGAGCAGTTCTTC. This translates into CASSQTSGSSEQFF.

The chain uses TRBV4-3 and TRBJ2-7, with 8 bases identical to TRBD2. Germline CDR1 LGHNA, CDR2 YSLEER. J was trimmed by 0 bases and V by 0 bases; bases with no gene match: 7. The CDR3 loop spans 17 amino acids. The CDR3 loop reads CASSQDTSGPYSYEQYF. CDR3 DNA sequence: TGCGCCAGCAGCCAAGATACTAGCGGACCTTACTCCTACGAGCAGTACTTC.

This clone was detected once. V gene TRBV28 combines with J gene TRBJ1-2, with a possible D match to TRBD1 (6 bases). This CDR3 has 14 amino acids. V gave up 5 bases and J gave up 4 bases, with 14 bases separating them. Germline CDR1 is MDHEN and CDR2 is SYDVKM. CDR3 protein: CASSPPGGPYGYTF. DNA of the CDR3: TGTGCCAGCAGTCCGCCGGGGGGCCCCTATGGCTACACCTTC.

The chain links TRBV9 to TRBJ2-3, with 10 bases matching TRBD2. This CDR3 comprises 12 residues. Germline V gene sequence: CDR1 SGDLS, CDR2 YYNGEE. The ends lost 3 bases at V and 8 bases at J; junction bases unmatched: 0. The CDR3: CASSGTSGTQYF. The CDR3 bases are TGTGCCAGCAGCGGGACTAGCGGTACGCAGTATTTT. Filled out from reference TRBV9 and TRBJ2-3, the complete variable domain reads DSGVTQTPKHLITATGQRVTLRCSPRSGDLSVYWYQQSLDQGLQFLIQYYNGEERAKGNILERFSAQQFPDLHSELNLSSLELGDSALYFCASSGTSGTQYFGPGTRLTVL.

This sequence joins TRBV5-1 and TRBJ2-1; D unresolved. Germline CDR1 and CDR2: SGHRS and YFSETQ. V was shortened by 2 bases and J by 6 bases, with 9 bases between the two germline ends. The CDR3 length is 13 residues. The CDR3 reads CASSFRLANEQFF. The DNA for the CDR3 is TGCGCCAGCAGCTTCCGTCTGGCCAATGAGCAGTTCTTC.

The rearrangement uses TRBV10-2 and TRBJ2-2; D may be TRBD2 (6 bases). Germline V gene data show CDR1 as WSHSY and CDR2 as SAAADI. There are 14 residues in the CDR3. V lost 10 bases and J 2 bases, leaving 14 bases between the germline ends. CDR3 nucleotides: TGCGCCACAGGGACTGGGATTAACACCGGGGAGCTGTTTTTT. It codes for CATGTGINTGELFF.

The chain recombines TRBV30 with TRBJ2-5; 9 nucleotides match TRBD2. Germline lookup yields CDR1 GTSNPN and CDR2 SVGIG (reference sequence). V was clipped by 0 bases and J by 1 base; unmatched bases: 6. The CDR3 runs 16 residues. The CDR3 DNA is TGTGCCTGGAGTGTAGGATTGACTAGCGGCCAAGAGACCCAGTACTTC. Translated: CAWSVGLTSGQETQYF.